This T cell receptor (beta chain) was documented in a study of blood T cells in healthy people across ages. Overall study findings and caveats: The study found TCR beta diversity correlated strongly with naive T cell percentage.

Details on this clonotype: What it binds is unknown.

Donor samples were obtained from healthy Caucasian individuals from Russia, aged about 6 to 95. Total RNA, at least 6 micrograms per sample, came from PBMCs. The use of a sample-barcoded 5' primer and a J-beta primer mix characterized a second PCR of roughly 6 to 12 cycles. Every single cDNA molecule received a tag from a template-switch adaptor with 12 random nucleotides. TCRdb processed the 5' RACE reads anew with MiXCR; each CDR3 protein has one entry. Of 1.4 million or so distinct CDR3 sequences in the sample, about 45% were seen once. Trimming shortened V by 11 bases and J by 5 bases, and 15 bases separated the two germline ends. From germline, CDR1 is SGHTA and CDR2 FQGNSA. CDR3 length: 13 amino acids.

This clonotype was obtained from a woman aged 18-29 years in good health. The chain employs TRBV7-2 and TRBJ2-2; possible D gene TRBD2, 6 bases. The sample was blood. The CDR3 bases are TGTGCCGAGACGTGGGGGGTGACCGGGGAGCTGTTTTTT. Amino acids: CAETWGVTGELFF.